This passage covers 27 T cell receptor beta chains from one sample sequenced in a study of CD8 T cells in Susac syndrome. Random hexamers were used to reverse transcribe an amount of 0.5 to 1 ug RNA. TCRdb reprocessed the immunoSEQ multiplex PCR reads via MiXCR and lists one record per CDR3 protein. The data hold about 69,000 distinct CDR3 sequences, with 95% observed a single time. Sequenced: CD8+ T cells from PBMCs. Receptors originate from a human donor in good health.

The V gene is TRBV7-9, the J gene TRBJ1-2; a weak D match, TRBD1 (5 bases). This CDR3 is 14 amino acids long. Deletions cut 0 bases from V and 5 bases from J, with 10 bases between. CDR1 is SEHNR, CDR2 FQNEAQ, per germline (reference sequence). CDR3: CASSLAEGPYGYTF. The CDR3 nucleotides read TGTGCCAGCAGCTTAGCCGAGGGACCGTATGGCTACACCTTC.

V gene TRBV29-1 combines with J gene TRBJ2-3; D might be TRBD2 (5 bases). V lost 5 bases to trimming and J lost 0 bases, with 12 bases between them. This CDR3 has 14 residues. Germline V lookup: CDR1 SQVTM, CDR2 ANQGSEA. DNA for the CDR3: TGCAGCGTTCCACGGGGAACTAGCACAGATACGCAGTATTTT. Encoded protein: CSVPRGTSTDTQYF.

V gene TRBV20-1 combines with J gene TRBJ1-1, with 7 positions matching TRBD1. CDR1 and CDR2 (germline): DFQATT, SNEGSKA (reference sequence). V lost 0 bases and J lost 12; bases outside the gene matches: 22. This CDR3 region has 17 residues. CDR3 in DNA: TGCAGTGCTAGAGAGACAGGGAGGGGTAGATCGGGTTGGTCCCCTTTCTTT. Translated, it gives CSARETGRGRSGWSPFF.

CDR3 protein: CASGWTGVNQPQHF. As DNA, the CDR3 is TGTGCCAGCGGGTGGACAGGGGTCAATCAGCCCCAGCATTTT. The V call is TRBV27, the J call TRBJ1-5; 9 positions match TRBD1. CDR1 and CDR2 (germline): MNHEY, SMNVEV (reference sequence). With V trimmed by 8 bases and J by 3 bases, 5 bases remained unmatched. This CDR3 is built from 14 residues.

The V call is TRBV4-1, the J call TRBJ2-7, with 7 positions matching TRBD2. Germline CDR1 MGHRA, CDR2 YSYEKL. The V segment lost 2 bases and the J segment 7 bases; nucleotides outside the gene matches: 11. This CDR3 contains 15 residues. CDR3 nucleotides: TGCGCCAGCAGCCAAACCCCCGGTGGGGGGGTGGAGCAGTACGTC. It translates to CASSQTPGGGVEQYV.

The V call is TRBV6-6, the J call TRBJ1-5; D remains unclear. Per germline, CDR1 MNHNY and CDR2 SVGAGI (reference sequence). The ends were cut back, 2 bases at V and 4 bases at J, with 15 bases in the middle. The CDR3 is 16 amino acids. CDR3 DNA: TGTGCCAGCAGTTACCTCCCCGGCTCGGCAAATCAGCCCCAGCATTTT. Protein sequence: CASSYLPGSANQPQHF.

This chain links TRBV7-2 with TRBJ2-5; D remains ambiguous. V shed 5 bases and J shed 4 bases, with 14 bases lying between them. Germline V lookup: CDR1 SGHTA, CDR2 FQGNSA. CDR3 length: 14 amino acids. CDR3 nucleotide sequence: TGTGCCAGCAGCCCGCGACCGATGCGAGAGACCCAGTACTTC. Its translation is CASSPRPMRETQYF.

This clonotype was counted once. V is TRBV20-1 and J is TRBJ2-7; D tentatively fits TRBD1 or TRBD2 (6 bases each). Between the trimmed V and J ends, which lost 1 base and 1 base, there was a span of 14 bases. Germline V gene lookup returns CDR1 DFQATT and CDR2 SNEGSKA (reference sequence). This CDR3 has 15 residues. As DNA, the CDR3 is TGCAGTGCTAGAGGCGGGGACACACGATCCTACGAGCAGTACTTC. Translated: CSARGGDTRSYEQYF.

This clonotype showed up just once. The genes are TRBV6-5 and TRBJ2-1; a possible D gene is TRBD1 (7 bases). This CDR3 is built from 15 residues. V gave up 6 bases and J gave up 4 bases, with 16 bases separating them. Germline CDR1 reads MNHEY; CDR2 reads SVGAGI. The DNA for the CDR3 is TGTGCCAGCAGCTTCTCAGGGGGGCGTTACAATGAGCAGTTCTTC. The encoded protein is CASSFSGGRYNEQFF.

The chain links TRBV20-1 to TRBJ2-3; no clear D gene. The V gene's germline CDR1 is DFQATT and CDR2 SNEGSKA (reference sequence). The ends were cut back, 3 bases at V and 2 bases at J, with 12 bases in the middle. The CDR3 is made up of 14 amino acids. The CDR3 region is CSASVDTNTDTQYF. The DNA of the CDR3 is TGCAGTGCTAGTGTCGACACTAACACAGATACGCAGTATTTT.

This chain connects TRBV20-1 to TRBJ1-4; the match to TRBD1 covers 9 bases. CDR3 length: 16 residues. The germline V gene encodes CDR1 DFQATT and CDR2 SNEGSKA (reference sequence). V dropped 6 bases and J dropped 3; count of bases not matched to a gene: 11. The DNA for the CDR3 is TGCAGTGCCCCAGCACAGGGGGCGTTTGCTAATGAAAAACTGTTTTTT. Its translation: CSAPAQGAFANEKLFF.

The chain recombines TRBV7-9 with TRBJ2-7; 7 nucleotides agree with TRBD2. Germline CDR1 reads SEHNR; CDR2 reads FQNEAQ (reference sequence). The CDR3 length is 15 residues. The junction had 8 bases not matched to a gene; V was cut back by 3 bases and J by 3 bases. CDR3 nucleotide sequence: TGTGCCAGCAGCTTTGGCCCCGGGAGGCTCTACGAGCAGTACGTC. Amino acid sequence: CASSFGPGRLYEQYV.

The chain joins TRBV7-8 to TRBJ2-1; D is undetermined. Germline CDR1 and CDR2: SGHVS and FQNEAQ. V was clipped by 6 bases and J by 7 bases, with 10 bases between them. The CDR3 covers 12 residues. This chain's CDR3 is CASSFTANEQFF. As DNA, the CDR3 is TGTGCCAGCAGTTTTACAGCTAATGAGCAGTTCTTC. The full variable domain, in which reference TRBV7-8 and TRBJ2-1 provide the parts outside the CDR3, is GAGVSQSPRYKVAKRGQDVALRCDPISGHVSLFWYQQALGQGPEFLTYFQNEAQLDKSGLPSDRFFAERPEGSVSTLKIQRTQQEDSAVYLCASSFTANEQFFGPGTRLTVL.

The chain carries TRBV12-3 or TRBV12-4 and TRBJ2-1, with a tentative D call TRBD2 (5 bases). The length of the CDR3 is 15 residues. Trimming shortened V by 3 bases and J by 0 bases, and 9 bases separated the two germline ends. The CDR3 DNA reads as TGTGCCAGCAGTTTTCTTACTAGCTCCTACAATGAGCAGTTCTTC. Encoded protein: CASSFLTSSYNEQFF.

The chain couples TRBV7-9 to TRBJ2-1, with unresolved D. Trimming removed 4 bases at V and 7 bases at J, with 11 bases between. The CDR3 loop spans 13 amino acids. Germline V gene data show CDR1 as SEHNR and CDR2 as FQNEAQ (reference sequence). In nucleotides, the CDR3 is TGTGCCAGCAGCTCGGACCCGGAGAATGAGCAGTTCTTC. It specifies CASSSDPENEQFF.

The chain is built from TRBV5-1 and TRBJ2-7, with D hard to call. CDR1 is SGHRS and CDR2 is YFSETQ in the germline V gene. The CDR3 sequence is 14 residues long. The ends were cut back, 0 bases at V and 1 base at J, with 8 bases in the middle. The CDR3 here is CASSLVPDSYEQYV. Written as DNA, the CDR3 is TGCGCCAGCAGCTTGGTACCGGATTCCTACGAGCAGTACGTC.

The chain carries TRBV19 and TRBJ2-1; the match to TRBD2 covers 7 bases. CDR1 LNHDA and CDR2 SQIVND come from the germline V gene (reference sequence). Unmatched junction bases numbered 6, after V lost 7 bases and J lost 0 bases. The CDR3 covers 15 residues. CDR3 nucleotides: TGTGCCAGTACCCTCTCGGGGGGCTCCTACAATGAGCAGTTCTTC. Translating it yields CASTLSGGSYNEQFF.

V gene TRBV24-1 combines with J gene TRBJ2-2; no firm D call. CDR1 is KGHDR and CDR2 is SFDVKD in the germline V gene. This CDR3 is 11 amino acids long. Trimming removed 8 bases from V and 1 base from J, with 1 base in between. The DNA of the CDR3 is TGTGCCACCATGAACACCGGGGAGCTGTTTTTT. It is translated as CATMNTGELFF.

V is TRBV13 and J is TRBJ2-4, with D unresolved. CDR1 PRHDT and CDR2 FYEKMQ come from the germline V gene (reference sequence). This CDR3 has 14 amino acids. Trimming took off 4 bases at V and 1 base at J, with 8 bases between the two ends. CDR3: CASSSGWAKNIQYF. The CDR3 nucleotides read TGTGCCAGCAGCTCCGGTTGGGCCAAAAACATTCAGTACTTC.

This clonotype came up once. The J gene is TRBJ2-5, the V gene TRBV4-3; unclear D gene. The CDR3 runs to 15 residues. Deletions cut 4 bases from V and 2 bases from J, with 14 bases between. The germline V gene encodes CDR1 LGHNA and CDR2 YSLEER. The CDR3 coding sequence is TGCGCCAGCAGCCCTTCCATAGGCGGACAAGAGACCCAGTACTTC. Translation: CASSPSIGGQETQYF.

Notes on this clonotype: At one end the junction does not follow the germline gene, possibly because of a read error. This chain joins TRBV6-5 and TRBJ1-6, with D hard to call. CDR1 MNHEY and CDR2 SVGAGI come from the germline V gene. CDR3 length equals 17 residues. This CDR3 is CASSDSWGDTDGSPLHF. The CDR3 coding sequence is TGTGCCAGCAGTGACTCTTGGGGAGACACGGATGGATCACCCCTCCACTTT.

This clonotype showed up just once. The chain recombines TRBV6-5 with TRBJ1-1, with a possible D match to TRBD1 (5 bases). There are 12 residues in the CDR3. CDR1 is MNHEY and CDR2 is SVGAGI in the germline V gene. Trimming took 10 bases from V and 1 from J, leaving 10 bases between them. CDR3 sequence (DNA): TGTGCCACTGGACAACCGAACACTGAAGCTTTCTTT. This sequence encodes CATGQPNTEAFF.

The chain combines TRBV29-1 with TRBJ2-5; D possibly uses TRBD1 or TRBD2 (5 bases each). Germline lookup yields CDR1 SQVTM and CDR2 ANQGSEA. The ends were cut back, 4 bases at V and 4 bases at J, with 13 bases in the middle. The CDR3 loop spans 13 amino acids. CDR3 sequence reads: CSVGLGVSETQYF. As DNA, the CDR3 is TGCAGCGTTGGATTGGGGGTATCAGAGACCCAGTACTTC.

The chain links TRBV7-9 to TRBJ2-2, with a tentative D call TRBD1 (6 bases). The CDR3 has 15 amino acids. Trimming took 2 bases from V and 3 from J, leaving 10 bases between them. Germline loops: CDR1 SEHNR, CDR2 FQNEAQ (reference sequence). The CDR3 sequence: CASSLRQVDTGELFF. The CDR3 DNA follows: TGTGCCAGCAGCTTAAGACAGGTCGACACCGGGGAGCTGTTTTTT.

This chain joins TRBV29-1 and TRBJ2-1; the D is unclear. V was pared by 1 base and J by 0 bases, with 7 bases between. The CDR3 runs to 14 residues. CDR1 is SQVTM, CDR2 ANQGSEA, per germline. CDR3 protein: CSVEVGSSYNEQFF. In DNA, the CDR3 is TGCAGCGTTGAAGTGGGAAGCTCCTACAATGAGCAGTTCTTC.

This clonotype was detected once. J is TRBJ1-2 and V is TRBV12-3 or TRBV12-4; maybe TRBD1 (6 bases). Trimming left V 2 bases short and J 7 bases short, with 8 bases between. The length of the CDR3 is 12 residues. The CDR3 coding sequence is TGTGCCAGCAGTTTATCGGGGGCTGGCTACACCTTC. This gives the protein CASSLSGAGYTF.

With respect to this clonotype: The junction and the germline gene differ at one end; a read error may be behind it. The chain is built from TRBV12-5 and TRBJ1-1; 10 bases map to TRBD1. Germline V lookup: CDR1 LGHNT, CDR2 FRNRAP. The CDR3 spans 17 residues. The chain's CDR3 is CASGFCLEPGQGTVAFF. The CDR3 region has the DNA TGTGCTAGTGGTTTCTGCCTTGAACCGGGACAGGGGACTGTAGCTTTCTTT.